Listed below are T cell receptor beta chains from one sample, sequenced in a study of blood T cells in healthy people across ages. TCRdb re-analysed the 5' RACE reads in MiXCR, keeping a single row per CDR3 protein. The profile covers about 1.5 million distinct CDR3 sequences, with approximately 38% appearing a single time and 7.9% taken by the ten largest. Sequencing was carried out using blood. All receptors derive from a woman under 30 in good health. Both conserved end residues are trimmed from each CDR3. A row's size may be missing; if present it is once, few, many or a size class.

V: TRBV10-3
J: TRBJ1-5
size: .
CDR3: AISAEQGAAQPQH

V: TRBV9
J: TRBJ2-2
size: few
CDR3: ASSVVRGPGELF

V: TRBV10-3
J: TRBJ2-7
size: few
CDR3: AISVGTAYNEQY

V: TRBV3-1
J: TRBJ2-2
size: .
CDR3: ASSPVTRPSTGELF

V: TRBV12-3/TRBV12-4
J: .
size: .
CDR3: ASSPWEGFNSNEQY

V: TRBV20-1
J: TRBJ2-5
size: .
CDR3: SAQGQGDDGETQY

V: TRBV2
J: TRBJ1-6
size: .
CDR3: ASSDRDRDSPLH

V: TRBV5-1
J: TRBJ2-4
size: .
CDR3: ASSSGTVAQEQY

V: TRBV6-1
J: TRBJ2-7
size: .
CDR3: ASSDRGRSYEQY

V: TRBV12-3/TRBV12-4
J: TRBJ2-5
size: few
CDR3: ASTFSGGPRTQY

V: TRBV18
J: TRBJ1-1
size: .
CDR3: ASSASASYDTEAF

V: TRBV5-1
J: TRBJ2-7
size: few
CDR3: ASSLESASFSYEQY

V: TRBV20-1
J: TRBJ2-7
size: .
CDR3: SARGTGQGAYEQY

V: TRBV20-1
J: .
size: .
CDR3: SASVLSLEETQY

V: TRBV3-1
J: TRBJ2-7
size: many
CDR3: ASSQTSSYEQY

V: TRBV28
J: TRBJ1-1
size: .
CDR3: ASSLLSGVGAF

V: TRBV6-4
J: TRBJ2-1
size: .
CDR3: ASRPQAGGSNEQF

V: TRBV20-1
J: TRBJ2-7
size: few
CDR3: SAKRDTGDEQY